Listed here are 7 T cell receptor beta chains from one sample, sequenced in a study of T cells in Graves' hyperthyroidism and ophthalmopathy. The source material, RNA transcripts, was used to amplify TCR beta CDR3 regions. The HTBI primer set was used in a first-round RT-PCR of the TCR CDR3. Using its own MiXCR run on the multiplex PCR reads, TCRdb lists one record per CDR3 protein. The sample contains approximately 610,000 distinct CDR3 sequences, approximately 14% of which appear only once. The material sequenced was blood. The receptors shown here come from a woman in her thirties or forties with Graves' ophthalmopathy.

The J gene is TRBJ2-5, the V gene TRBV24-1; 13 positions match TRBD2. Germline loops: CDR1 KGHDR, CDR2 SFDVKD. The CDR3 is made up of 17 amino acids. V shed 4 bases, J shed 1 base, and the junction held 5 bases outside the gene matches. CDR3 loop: CATSEPTSGRAQETQYF. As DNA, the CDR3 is TGTGCCACCAGTGAACCTACTAGCGGGAGGGCCCAAGAGACCCAGTACTTC.

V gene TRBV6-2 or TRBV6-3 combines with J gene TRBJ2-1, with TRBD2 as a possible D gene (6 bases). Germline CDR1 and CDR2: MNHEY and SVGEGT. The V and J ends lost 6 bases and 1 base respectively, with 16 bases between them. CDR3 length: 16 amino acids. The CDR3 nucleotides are TGTGCCAGCAGCCAAAGAACCGGGGGTTCCTACAATGAGCAGTTCTTC. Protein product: CASSQRTGGSYNEQFF.

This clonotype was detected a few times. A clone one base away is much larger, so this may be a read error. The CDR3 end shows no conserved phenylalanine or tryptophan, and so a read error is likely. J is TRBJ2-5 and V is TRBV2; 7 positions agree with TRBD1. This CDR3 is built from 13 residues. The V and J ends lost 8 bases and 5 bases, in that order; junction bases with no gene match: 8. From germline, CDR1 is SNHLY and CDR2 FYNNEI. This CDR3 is CASSTRGWETQYS. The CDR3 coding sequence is TGTGCCAGCTCTACCAGGGGGTGGGAGACCCAGTACTCC.

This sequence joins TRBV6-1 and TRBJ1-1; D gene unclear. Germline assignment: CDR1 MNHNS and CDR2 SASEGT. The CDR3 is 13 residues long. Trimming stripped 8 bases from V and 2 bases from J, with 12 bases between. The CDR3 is CASQWGTNTEAFF. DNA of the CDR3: TGTGCCAGCCAATGGGGAACTAACACTGAAGCTTTCTTT.

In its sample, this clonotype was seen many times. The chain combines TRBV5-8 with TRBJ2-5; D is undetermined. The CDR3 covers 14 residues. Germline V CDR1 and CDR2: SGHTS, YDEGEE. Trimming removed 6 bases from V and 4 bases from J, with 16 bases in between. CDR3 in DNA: TGTGCCAGCATCCCTCTCGATTATACAGAGACCCAGTACTTC. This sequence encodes CASIPLDYTETQYF.

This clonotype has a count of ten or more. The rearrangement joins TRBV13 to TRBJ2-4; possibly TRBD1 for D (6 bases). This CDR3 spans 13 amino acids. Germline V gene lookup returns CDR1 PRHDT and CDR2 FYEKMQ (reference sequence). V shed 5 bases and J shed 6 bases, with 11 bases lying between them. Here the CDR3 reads CASSTGTLNIQYF. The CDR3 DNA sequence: TGTGCCAGCAGCACAGGGACCTTAAACATTCAGTACTTC.

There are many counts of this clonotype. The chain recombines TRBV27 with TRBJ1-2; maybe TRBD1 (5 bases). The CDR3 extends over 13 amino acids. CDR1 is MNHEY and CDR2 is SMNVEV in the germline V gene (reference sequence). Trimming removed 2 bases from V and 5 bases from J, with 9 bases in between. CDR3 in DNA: TGTGCCAGCAGTTTAGGGACCGCGTATGGCTACACCTTC. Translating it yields CASSLGTAYGYTF.